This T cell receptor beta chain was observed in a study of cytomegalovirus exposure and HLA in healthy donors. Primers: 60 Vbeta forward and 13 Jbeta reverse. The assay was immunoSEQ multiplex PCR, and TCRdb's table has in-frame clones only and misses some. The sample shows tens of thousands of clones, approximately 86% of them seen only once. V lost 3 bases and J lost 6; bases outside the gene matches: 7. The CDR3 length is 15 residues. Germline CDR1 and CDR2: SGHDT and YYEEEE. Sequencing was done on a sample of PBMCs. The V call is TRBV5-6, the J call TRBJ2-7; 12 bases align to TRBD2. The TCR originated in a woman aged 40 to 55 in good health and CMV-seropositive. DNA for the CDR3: TGTGCCAGCAGCTCACGACTAGCGGGAGAGCGCGAGCAGTACTTC. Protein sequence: CASSSRLAGEREQYF. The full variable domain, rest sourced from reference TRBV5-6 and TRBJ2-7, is DAGVTQSPTHLIKTRGQQVTLRCSPKSGHDTVSWYQQALGQGPQFIFQYYEEEERQRGNFPDRFSGHQFPNYSSELNVNALLLGDSALYLCASSSRLAGEREQYFGPGTRLTVT.